The clone carrying this T cell receptor beta chain was observed at least ten times. Trimming cost V 1 base and J 9 bases; bases outside gene matches: 5. The CDR3 consists of 14 residues. Germline assignment: CDR1 MGHRA and CDR2 YSYEKL. This sample is drawn from a study of prognosis after radiotherapy for stage I lung cancer. Two rounds of multiplex PCR amplified TCR beta CDR3 from genomic DNA. Used in first-round PCR were primers specific to each TRBV and TRBJ gene. TCRdb re-analysed the multiplex PCR reads in MiXCR, keeping a single row per CDR3 protein. The sample lists around 25,000 distinct CDR3 sequences; about 34% were seen once.

Sequences were derived from PBMCs, sampled before or after stereotactic body radiation therapy (not recorded which). The source is a donor over 45 with non-small cell lung cancer. The rearrangement links TRBV4-1 to TRBJ2-3, with 9 bases fitting TRBD1. The CDR3 nucleotides are TGCGCCAGCAGCCAAGGACAGGGGGGATGGACGCAGTATTTT. Its protein is CASSQGQGGWTQYF.